Listed here are 5 T cell receptor beta chains from one sample, sequenced in a study of blood T cell repertoires in COVID-19. Profiling relied on immunoSEQ multiplex PCR, and the TCRdb table lists in-frame clones only, not all of them. Of roughly 390,000 clones listed, less than 85% were seen once; the top ten hold under 4%. The sequenced sample consisted of peripheral blood. Every receptor here comes from a woman under 30 with acute or convalescent COVID-19.

This clone turned up a few times. J is TRBJ1-6 and V is TRBV5-4; D might be TRBD1 (6 bases). The CDR3 totals 15 residues. With 0 bases removed from V and 5 bases from J, the gap between germline ends came to 9 bases. The V gene's germline CDR1 is SGHNT and CDR2 YYREEE (reference sequence). The CDR3 loop is CASSLVGADNSPLHF. In nucleotides, the CDR3 is TGTGCCAGCAGCTTGGTGGGGGCGGATAATTCACCCCTCCACTTT.

This sequence joins TRBV12-3 or TRBV12-4 and TRBJ2-3; the D gene is possibly TRBD2 (5 bases). The CDR3 spans 13 residues. Trimming took off 2 bases at V and 4 bases at J, with 7 bases between the two ends. CDR3 bases: TGTGCCAGCAGTTTAACTAGTCCAGATACGCAGTATTTT. Protein sequence: CASSLTSPDTQYF.

Points on this clone: At the DNA level, this CDR3 is encoded by other sequences in the same sample as well. The V call is TRBV12-3 or TRBV12-4, the J call TRBJ1-1; no clear D. This CDR3 comprises 12 residues. V lost 6 bases and J lost 1, with 6 bases in between. The CDR3 nucleotides read TGTGCCAGCAGCTTCGGGAACACTGAAGCTTTCTTT. Encoded protein: CASSFGNTEAFF.

This chain links TRBV4-1 with TRBJ2-7; D gene unclear. In germline, CDR1 is MGHRA, CDR2 YSYEKL. This CDR3 spans 11 amino acids. Trimming took off 4 bases at V and 9 bases at J, with 10 bases between the two ends. In DNA form, the CDR3 reads TGCGCCAGCAGCCTCCTCCCCCGGCAGTACTTC. Its protein product is CASSLLPRQYF.

The chain is built from TRBV12-3 or TRBV12-4 and TRBJ1-1; D is unclear. V was trimmed by 1 base and J by 0 bases, leaving 3 bases between them. The CDR3 is 13 amino acids. CDR3 region: CASSLGLNTEAFF. CDR3 DNA sequence: TGTGCCAGCAGTTTAGGGCTGAACACTGAAGCTTTCTTT.